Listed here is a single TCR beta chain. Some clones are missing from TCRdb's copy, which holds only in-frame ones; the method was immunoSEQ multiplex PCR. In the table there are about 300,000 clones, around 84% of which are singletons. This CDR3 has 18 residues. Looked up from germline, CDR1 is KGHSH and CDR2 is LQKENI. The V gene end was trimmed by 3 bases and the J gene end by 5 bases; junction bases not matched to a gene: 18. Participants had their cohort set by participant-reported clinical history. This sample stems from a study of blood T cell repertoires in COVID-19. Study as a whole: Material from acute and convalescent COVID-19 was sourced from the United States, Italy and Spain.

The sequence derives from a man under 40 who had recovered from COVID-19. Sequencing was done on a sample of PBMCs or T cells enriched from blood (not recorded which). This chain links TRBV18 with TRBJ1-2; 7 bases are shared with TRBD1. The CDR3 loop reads CASSPSKGDSSGEYGYTF. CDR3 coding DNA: TGTGCCAGCTCACCCTCTAAAGGGGACAGTTCGGGCGAGTATGGCTACACCTTC.